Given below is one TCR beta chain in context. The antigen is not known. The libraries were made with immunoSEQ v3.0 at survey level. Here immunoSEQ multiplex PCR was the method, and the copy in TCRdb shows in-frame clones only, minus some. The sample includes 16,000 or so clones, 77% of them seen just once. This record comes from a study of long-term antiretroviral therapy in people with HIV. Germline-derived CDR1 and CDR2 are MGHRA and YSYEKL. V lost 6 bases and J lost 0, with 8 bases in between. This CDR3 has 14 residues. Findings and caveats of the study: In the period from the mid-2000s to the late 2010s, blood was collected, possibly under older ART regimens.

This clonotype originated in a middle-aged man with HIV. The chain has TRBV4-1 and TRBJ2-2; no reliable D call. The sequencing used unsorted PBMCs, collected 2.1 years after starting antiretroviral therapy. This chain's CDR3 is CASRGSPNTGELFF. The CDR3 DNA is TGCGCCAGCAGGGGTAGCCCGAACACCGGGGAGCTGTTTTTT.